The T cell receptor beta chain under discussion was sequenced for a study of cytomegalovirus exposure and HLA in healthy donors. This clone was counted once. The trim removed 1 base at V and 6 bases at J, leaving 2 bases unmatched. From germline, CDR1 is SGHTA and CDR2 FQGNSA. The CDR3 totals 14 residues. Amplification used 60 Vbeta primers and 13 Jbeta primers. Source study methods: A follow-up analysis tallied 86 million or so unique TCR beta chains, roughly 11 million shared. Produced via immunoSEQ multiplex PCR; TCRdb's table is partial and in-frame only. Clonal size and the V and J genes are those of that table, whereas D and trimming came from the DNA. Counted here are about 67,000 clones, over 75% occurring once; the ten biggest clones make up about 4.7%.

This clonotype was obtained from a woman aged 25-40 years in good health and CMV-seronegative. Sequenced sample: PBMCs. This sequence joins TRBV7-2 and TRBJ1-2; 10 positions match TRBD1. CDR3 sequence reads: CASSLGTGGDGYTF. The CDR3 DNA reads TGTGCCAGCAGCTTAGGGACAGGGGGGGATGGCTACACCTTC.